This is a list of T cell receptor beta chains from one sample in a study of blood T cell repertoires in COVID-19. Here immunoSEQ multiplex PCR was the method, and the copy in TCRdb shows in-frame clones only, minus some. The sample lists just over 350,000 clones, roughly nine tenths seen once, with around 3% in the top ten. Sequencing was done on a sample of PBMCs or T cells enriched from blood (not recorded which). All receptors come from a woman younger than 45 who had recovered from COVID-19. The CDR3 runs from the conserved cysteine through the conserved F or W. The D gene is left open where the match is weak. Rows give clone size only sometimes, using once, few, many, or a class for an expanded clone.

TRBV19	NA	NA	TRBJ1-3	CASSLSPRVRTGNTIYF	TGTGCCAGTAGTTTAAGCCCCAGGGTGAGGACTGGAAACACCATATATTTT
TRBV19	NA	NA	TRBJ1-2	CASSIVRKREGYTF	TGTGCCAGTAGTATAGTTAGAAAGAGGGAAGGCTACACCTTC
TRBV6-2/TRBV6-3	TRBD2	few	TRBJ2-7	CASSTSDRLYEQYF	TGTGCCAGCAGTACTAGCGACCGCCTCTACGAGCAGTACTTC
TRBV25-1	NA	NA	TRBJ1-1	CASTQGGDTEAFF	TGTGCCAGCACCCAAGGGGGGGACACTGAAGCTTTCTTT
TRBV27	TRBD2	few	TRBJ2-7	CASSSSGGNYEQYF	TGTGCCAGCAGTTCTAGCGGGGGAAACTACGAGCAGTACTTC
TRBV5-1	NA	few	TRBJ1-1	CASSLLGGLNTEAFF	TGCGCCAGCAGCTTGTTGGGGGGGCTGAACACTGAAGCTTTCTTT
TRBV27	NA	NA	TRBJ1-2	CASSQPSGAGGYTF	TGTGCCAGCAGTCAACCTTCAGGGGCGGGTGGCTACACCTTC
TRBV2	NA	NA	TRBJ2-6	CASSEGAGVAGANVLTF	TGTGCCAGCAGTGAAGGGGCAGGGGTCGCTGGGGCCAACGTCCTGACTTTC
TRBV24-1	TRBD1	NA	TRBJ1-2	CATSESHGTGSGYGYTF	TGTGCCACCAGTGAATCACACGGGACAGGGTCTGGCTATGGCTACACCTTC
TRBV24-1	NA	NA	TRBJ1-1	CATSEPGLPGAFF	TGTGCCACCAGTGAGCCGGGACTGCCTGGCGCTTTCTTT
TRBV2	NA	NA	TRBJ2-5	CASSEQSRGAQYF	TGTGCCAGCAGTGAACAATCCAGGGGGGCCCAGTACTTC
TRBV5-5	TRBD2	NA	TRBJ2-1	CASSWTSGSREQFF	TGTGCCAGCAGCTGGACTAGCGGGAGTCGTGAGCAGTTCTTC
TRBV7-9	NA	NA	TRBJ2-1	CASSQTSGRSSSYNEQFF	TGTGCCAGCAGCCAGACGTCTGGGAGGAGCAGCTCCTACAATGAGCAGTTCTTC
TRBV7-2	NA	once	TRBJ1-5	CASSLGAGSNQPQHF	TGTGCCAGCAGCTTAGGGGCAGGGAGCAATCAGCCCCAGCATTTT
TRBV30	TRBD2	NA	TRBJ2-3	CAWSEVIAGDTDTQYF	TGTGCCTGGAGTGAGGTAATAGCGGGGGACACAGATACGCAGTATTTT
TRBV30	NA	NA	TRBJ1-3	CAWSVSSNWYGNTIYF	TGTGCCTGGAGTGTAAGCTCCAACTGGTACGGAAACACCATATATTTT
TRBV5-4	NA	few	TRBJ1-1	CASSFTRGNTEAFF	TGTGCCAGCAGCTTTACACGCGGGAACACTGAAGCTTTCTTT
TRBV7-9	NA	NA	TRBJ1-2	CASSLGAGSGYTF	TGTGCCAGCAGCTTAGGGGCGGGGAGTGGCTACACCTTC
TRBV15	NA	NA	TRBJ2-2	CATSRNYLFSATSNTGELFF	TGTGCCACCAGCAGAAATTACCTTTTTAGCGCGACTTCGAACACCGGGGAGCTGTTTTTT
TRBV6-5	TRBD1	NA	TRBJ1-2	CASTQTAGGNYGYTF	TGTGCCAGCACCCAAACGGCAGGGGGGAACTATGGCTACACCTTC
TRBV7-9	TRBD1	NA	TRBJ1-5	CASSSTGQGYQPQHF	TGTGCCAGCAGCTCAACCGGACAGGGTTATCAGCCCCAGCATTTT
TRBV19	NA	NA	TRBJ2-3	CASSILGLDTDTQYF	TGTGCCAGTAGTATATTGGGACTTGACACAGATACGCAGTATTTT
TRBV9	NA	NA	TRBJ2-2	CASSVVQRISPSNTGELFF	TGTGCCAGCAGCGTAGTTCAGCGGATATCCCCCTCGAACACCGGGGAGCTGTTTTTT
TRBV5-4	NA	NA	TRBJ1-1	CASSWEQRLNTEAFF	TGTGCCAGCAGCTGGGAACAGCGGTTGAACACTGAAGCTTTCTTT
TRBV7-3	NA	NA	TRBJ2-1	CASSLGSNNEQFF	TGTGCCAGCAGCTTAGGCAGTAACAATGAGCAGTTCTTC
TRBV19	NA	NA	TRBJ1-1	CASSIEAGWGNTEAFF	TGTGCCAGTAGTATAGAGGCAGGGTGGGGAAACACTGAAGCTTTCTTT
TRBV3-1/TRBV3-2	NA	once	TRBJ1-3	CASSPRGTGNTIYF	TGTGCCAGCAGCCCCCGGGGGACTGGAAACACCATATATTTT
TRBV28	NA	NA	TRBJ1-2	CASSWAGHGYTF	TGTGCCAGCAGTTGGGCGGGACATGGCTACACCTTC
TRBV30	NA	NA	TRBJ1-5	CAWSVVRNQPQHF	TGTGCCTGGAGTGTTGTGAGGAATCAGCCCCAGCATTTT
TRBV28	NA	NA	TRBJ2-5	CASSLTQETQYF	TGTGCCAGCAGTTTGACTCAGGAGACCCAGTACTTC
TRBV5-8	NA	NA	TRBJ1-5	CASSLELNQPQHF	TGTGCCAGCAGCTTAGAGCTTAATCAGCCCCAGCATTTT
TRBV27	NA	NA	TRBJ2-1	CASSLYIRGEQFF	TGTGCCAGCAGTTTATATATCAGGGGTGAGCAGTTCTTC
TRBV2	TRBD1	NA	TRBJ2-4	CASRGQGTIKYF	TGTGCCAGCAGGGGACAGGGGACAATCAAGTACTTC
TRBV2	NA	NA	TRBJ1-1	CASVVGRNTEAFF	TGTGCCAGCGTGGTGGGCAGGAACACTGAAGCTTTCTTT
TRBV19	NA	NA	TRBJ1-2	CASRTTLGGYGYTF	TGTGCCAGTAGGACCACCCTTGGCGGGTATGGCTACACCTTC
TRBV18	TRBD1	NA	TRBJ1-1	CASSSDRAGMNTEAFF	TGTGCCAGCTCTAGTGACAGGGCAGGGATGAACACTGAAGCTTTCTTT
TRBV4-1	NA	NA	TRBJ1-4	CASSRDKGLNEKLFF	TGCGCCAGCAGCCGAGATAAGGGGTTAAATGAAAAACTGTTTTTT
TRBV4-1	NA	NA	TRBJ1-5	CASSQVEGSNQPQHF	TGCGCCAGCAGCCAAGTTGAGGGTAGCAATCAGCCCCAGCATTTT
TRBV6-5	TRBD2	NA	TRBJ2-2	CAGGQQGLDTGELFF	TGTGCCGGAGGTCAACAGGGACTAGACACCGGGGAGCTGTTTTTT
TRBV2	NA	NA	TRBJ1-3	CASSEARHSGNTIYF	TGTGCCAGCAGTGAAGCGCGACACTCTGGAAACACCATATATTTT
TRBV5-1	TRBD1	NA	TRBJ1-2	CASSLAGQGSPGYTF	TGCGCCAGCAGCTTGGCGGGACAGGGAAGCCCTGGCTACACCTTC
TRBV27	NA	NA	TRBJ1-1	CASSPRTAYTEAFF	TGTGCCAGCAGCCCCCGGACAGCTTACACTGAAGCTTTCTTT